This T cell receptor beta chain was documented in a study of identical twins. Looked up from germline, CDR1 is SGHKS and CDR2 is YYEKEE (reference sequence). With 0 bases removed from V and 4 bases from J, the gap between germline ends came to 16 bases. This CDR3 region has 16 residues. TCRdb reanalysed the 5' RACE reads using MiXCR and keeps one entry per CDR3 protein. The sample has approximately 500,000 distinct CDR3 sequences; 20% to 25% are singletons. Regarding the study as a whole: Reduced insertions were recorded for abundant cord blood beta clonotypes, with no such pattern in memory repertoires.

This clonotype occurred a few times. The antigen is not known. The same sample was also used in a study of T cells expressing NK-cell markers. According to that study: CD8+ T cells in over 5 donors included dominant NKG2C+ clonotypes at 1.0-7.0%.

This receptor was taken from a woman aged 18-30 years in good health. The sample comprised CD4+ T cells sorted from blood. The chain is built from TRBV5-5 and TRBJ2-5, with D perhaps matching TRBD1 or TRBD2 (5 bases each). This CDR3 is CASSLGSQARGETQYF. The CDR3 nucleotides read TGTGCCAGCAGCTTGGGGAGCCAGGCGAGGGGAGAGACCCAGTACTTC.